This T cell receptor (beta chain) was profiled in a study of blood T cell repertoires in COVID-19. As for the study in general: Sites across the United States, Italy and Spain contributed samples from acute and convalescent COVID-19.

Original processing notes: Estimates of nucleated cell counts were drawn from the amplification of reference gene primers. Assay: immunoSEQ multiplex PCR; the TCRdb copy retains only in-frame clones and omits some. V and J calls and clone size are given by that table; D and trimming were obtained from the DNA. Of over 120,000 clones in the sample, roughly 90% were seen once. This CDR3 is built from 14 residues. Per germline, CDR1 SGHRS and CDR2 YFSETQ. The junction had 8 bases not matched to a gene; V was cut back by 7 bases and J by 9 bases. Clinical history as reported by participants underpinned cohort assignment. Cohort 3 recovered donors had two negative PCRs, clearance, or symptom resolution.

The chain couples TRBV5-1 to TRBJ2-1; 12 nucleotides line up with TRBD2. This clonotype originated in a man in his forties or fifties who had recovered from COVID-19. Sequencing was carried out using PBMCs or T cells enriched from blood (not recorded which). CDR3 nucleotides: TGCGCCAGCCGGAGACTAGCGGGGGAGAGTGAGCAGTTCTTC. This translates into CASRRLAGESEQFF.